This T cell receptor (beta chain) stems from a study of patients and donors after allogeneic stem cell transplantation. Each CDR3 protein gets one entry after TCRdb re-called the RT-PCR reads with MiXCR. The sample carries 400,000 to 500,000 distinct CDR3 sequences, 16% recorded once. This clonotype occurred a few times. Germline loops: CDR1 LNHDA, CDR2 SQIVND (reference sequence). Trimming removed 3 bases from V and 6 bases from J, with 9 bases in between. The CDR3 contains 13 residues. The chain has TRBV19 and TRBJ2-1; D unresolved. The sequencing input was blood, either unsorted or a sorted T cell fraction (not recorded which). This clonotype was sampled from a human donor who was either an allogeneic HSCT recipient or a stem cell or donor lymphocyte infusion donor (not recorded which). It is not recorded whose cells these are; they may come from a transplant donor. The CDR3 DNA reads as TGTGCCAGTAGTATCCAGGTGATCAATGAGCAGTTCTTC. It encodes CASSIQVINEQFF.